Below are 5 T cell receptor beta chains sequenced from a single sample in a study of T cell changes during pregnancy in multiple sclerosis. Repertoires were generated with immunoSEQ multiplex PCR, while TCRdb's copy carries only in-frame clones and drops some. The repertoire holds about 80,000 clones, with 92% as singletons. Source: peripheral blood, taken before pregnancy. The receptor source for this set is a female donor with multiple sclerosis, enrolled in a pregnancy study.

The chain links TRBV28 to TRBJ2-7; the match to TRBD1 covers 11 bases. Germline trimming cut 6 bases from V and 0 bases from J; bases unmatched to any gene: 7. Per the germline V gene, CDR1 is MDHEN and CDR2 is SYDVKM. The CDR3 length is 16 residues. In DNA form, the CDR3 reads TGTGCCAGCAGCGCCACGGGACAGGGGGACTCCTACGAGCAGTACTTC. Amino acids: CASSATGQGDSYEQYF.

V and J are TRBV19 and TRBJ2-7; D ambiguous. Trimming took 3 bases from V and 2 from J, leaving 11 bases between them. The CDR3 runs 14 residues. CDR1 LNHDA and CDR2 SQIVND come from the germline V gene (reference sequence). Written as DNA, the CDR3 is TGTGCCAGTAGTATCCCGGGTCCGACCTACGAGCAGTACTTC. The encoded protein is CASSIPGPTYEQYF.

The CDR3 DNA is TGTGCCACCACCTCATCAGGGTCTAGCACAGATACGCAGTATTTT. Translation: CATTSSGSSTDTQYF. The gene calls are TRBV15 and TRBJ2-3, with D maybe TRBD1 (5 bases). This CDR3 comprises 15 residues. Germline V gene lookup returns CDR1 LNHNV and CDR2 YYDKDF (reference sequence). Trimming cost V 7 bases and J 0 bases, with 14 bases left between them.

The CDR3 DNA reads as TGTGCCAGCAGCTTCCTAGCGGGAGGGGCCAATGAGCAGTTCTTC. This sequence encodes CASSFLAGGANEQFF. The V gene is TRBV5-4, the J gene TRBJ2-1; 12 bases align to TRBD2. CDR1 and CDR2 (germline): SGHNT, YYREEE (reference sequence). V was pared by 2 bases and J by 6 bases, with 3 bases of the junction left unmatched. The CDR3 contains 15 residues.

The V call is TRBV27, the J call TRBJ2-7; a weak D match, TRBD1 (6 bases). Germline V gene sequence: CDR1 MNHEY, CDR2 SMNVEV (reference sequence). Trimming shortened V by 2 bases and J by 2 bases, and 10 bases separated the two germline ends. This CDR3 has 14 residues. CDR3 DNA: TGTGCCAGCAGTTTAGCAGGGGACCCCTACGAGCAGTACTTC. Residues: CASSLAGDPYEQYF.